This T cell receptor (beta chain) was identified during a study of T cells in Graves' hyperthyroidism and ophthalmopathy. Amplification targeted TCR beta CDR3 regions from RNA transcripts. In the first-round RT-PCR of the TCR CDR3, the HTBI primer set was used. Using its own MiXCR run on the multiplex PCR reads, TCRdb lists one record per CDR3 protein. The sample has fewer than 400,000 distinct CDR3 sequences, approximately 14% seen once. The CDR3 is 15 amino acids. From germline, CDR1 is MGHRA and CDR2 YSYEKL. This clonotype has ten or more counts. Compared with germline, one end of the junction differs, possibly owing to a read error.

The sequencing sample was made of blood. The rearrangement links TRBV4-1 to TRBJ1-6; TRBD1 matches at 7 bases. This TCR was sampled from a woman under 30 with Graves' hyperthyroidism that later progressed to Graves' ophthalmopathy. The CDR3 protein is CASTQATTGTSPLHF. The CDR3 DNA follows: TGCGCCAGCACCCAAGCCACGACAGGGACCTCACCCCTCCACTTT.